The 32 T cell receptor beta chains below were found in one sample sequenced in a study of human T cells and chemical hapten exposure. From the 5' RACE reads, TCRdb called clonotypes with MiXCR, one entry per CDR3 protein. Of about 140,000 distinct CDR3 sequences in the sample, roughly 4% were seen once. Someone pulled total RNA out of unfractionated whole blood. All receptors come from a female donor in good health.

On this clonotype: This may be a read error: a much more frequent sequence differs by one nucleotide. V usage is TRBV7-9 and J usage is TRBJ2-1; maybe TRBD1 (6 bases). Looked up from germline, CDR1 is SEHNR and CDR2 is FQNEAQ (reference sequence). The ends were cut back, 5 bases at V and 4 bases at J, with 18 bases in the middle. This CDR3 is built from 16 residues. The CDR3 sequence: CASSPRYQGQYNEQFF. The CDR3 region has the DNA TGTGCCAGCAGCCCCAGGTATCAGGGGCAGTACAATGAGCAGTTCTTC. Full variable domain (remainder filled in from reference TRBV7-9 and TRBJ2-1): DTGVSQNPRHKITKRGQNVTFRCDPISEHNRLYWYRQTLGQGPEFLTYFQNEAQLEKSRLLSDRFSAERPKGSFSTLEIQRTEQGDSAMYLCASSPRYQGQYNEQFFGPGTRLTVL.

This clonotype was counted ten times or more. The chain recombines TRBV5-1 with TRBJ1-2, with 9 bases that match TRBD1. Trimming removed 4 bases from V and 1 base from J; junction bases left unmatched: 2. Germline V lookup: CDR1 SGHRS, CDR2 YFSETQ. The CDR3 has 14 amino acids. The CDR3 sequence is CASSRTGDNYGYTF. Here the CDR3 DNA reads TGCGCCAGCAGCCGGACAGGGGATAACTATGGCTACACCTTC. Variable domain in full (rest from reference TRBV5-1 and TRBJ1-2): KAGVTQTPRYLIKTRGQQVTLSCSPISGHRSVSWYQQTPGQGLQFLFEYFSETQRNKGNFPGRFSGRQFSNSRSEMNVSTLELGDSALYLCASSRTGDNYGYTFGSGTRLTVV.

This clonotype has a count of ten or more. The chain recombines TRBV7-3 with TRBJ1-1; D uncertain. This CDR3 is 13 amino acids long. Trimming shortened V by 3 bases and J by 3 bases, and 8 bases separated the two germline ends. Germline CDR1 and CDR2: SGHTA and FQGTGA. CDR3 loop: CASSFGWDTEAFF. The CDR3 DNA reads as TGTGCCAGCAGCTTCGGTTGGGACACTGAAGCTTTCTTT.

This clonotype was found many times. The chain uses TRBV28 and TRBJ1-1, with D possibly being TRBD1 (5 bases). Germline V lookup: CDR1 MDHEN, CDR2 SYDVKM. This CDR3 region has 12 residues. Between the trimmed V and J ends, which lost 11 bases and 1 base, there was a span of 11 bases. This chain's CDR3 is CAGGWRNTEAFF. CDR3 nucleotides: TGTGCCGGGGGGTGGAGGAACACTGAAGCTTTCTTT.

This clonotype was counted many times. The chain employs TRBV20-1 and TRBJ2-1, with 11 bases identical to TRBD2. This CDR3 contains 16 residues. V lost 1 base and J lost 9; bases outside the gene matches: 11. From germline, CDR1 is DFQATT and CDR2 SNEGSKA (reference sequence). The CDR3 bases are TGCAGTGCTAGAGGGTCTAGCGGGGGGCGGTCGGCTGAGCAGTTCTTC. Translated, it gives CSARGSSGGRSAEQFF.

The chain links TRBV5-4 to TRBJ2-5; D may correspond to TRBD1 or TRBD2 (5 bases each). CDR3 length equals 15 residues. CDR1 SGHNT and CDR2 YYREEE come from the germline V gene (reference sequence). Trimming took off 2 bases at V and 7 bases at J, with 18 bases between the two ends. The CDR3 protein is CASSFQTGRMGTQYF. In nucleotides, the CDR3 is TGTGCCAGCAGCTTTCAGACGGGGCGGATGGGGACCCAGTACTTC.

This clonotype was detected ten times or more. The CDR3 here is CASSVAGAYSGANVLTF. CDR3 bases: TGCGCCAGCAGCGTAGCCGGGGCATACTCTGGGGCCAACGTCCTGACTTTC. The chain combines TRBV5-1 with TRBJ2-6; D possibly matches TRBD1 or TRBD2 (5 bases each). Trimming pared 4 bases from V and 0 bases from J, leaving 14 bases between. The CDR3 has 17 residues. CDR1 is SGHRS, CDR2 YFSETQ, per germline.

This clonotype was detected many times. J is TRBJ2-2 and V is TRBV5-1; possibly TRBD1 for D (6 bases). CDR1 and CDR2 (germline): SGHRS, YFSETQ. CDR3 length: 16 residues. V was shortened by 4 bases and J by 2 bases, with 15 bases between the two germline ends. The CDR3 region has the DNA TGCGCCAGCAGCCTCCCCGGGACACATAACACCGGGGAGCTGTTTTTT. The encoded protein is CASSLPGTHNTGELFF.

The V call is TRBV7-2, the J call TRBJ2-3, with D possibly matching TRBD2 (6 bases). The CDR3 sequence is 17 residues long. The ends were cut back, 5 bases at V and 0 bases at J, with 18 bases in the middle. Germline V lookup: CDR1 SGHTA, CDR2 FQGNSA. The CDR3 DNA reads as TGTGCCAGCAGCCCAAGTGGGACGCGGGGAAGCACAGATACGCAGTATTTT. This codes for CASSPSGTRGSTDTQYF.

This clonotype was seen repeatedly, ten times or more. V is TRBV2 and J is TRBJ1-2; no reliable D call. V was cut by 5 bases and J by 0 bases, with 7 bases left in between. CDR1 SNHLY and CDR2 FYNNEI come from the germline V gene. The CDR3 length is 13 residues. The CDR3 nucleotides read TGTGCCAGCAGTATGGCTTCTAACTATGGCTACACCTTC. Protein sequence: CASSMASNYGYTF.

Ten or more counts support this clonotype. The rearrangement uses TRBV29-1 and TRBJ1-1, with TRBD1 matching 7 bases. Germline-derived CDR1 and CDR2 are SQVTM and ANQGSEA. The CDR3 is made up of 10 amino acids. J was trimmed by 5 bases and V by 6 bases; bases with no gene match: 0. For the CDR3, the DNA is TGCAGCGTGGGACAGACTGAAGCTTTCTTT. It yields the protein CSVGQTEAFF.

This clonotype was seen repeatedly, ten times or more. This sequence joins TRBV10-3 and TRBJ1-2, with D perhaps TRBD1 (5 bases). This CDR3 region has 14 residues. The germline CDR1 and CDR2 sequences are ENHRY and SYGVKD. V was trimmed by 6 bases and J by 6 bases, leaving 17 bases between them. The CDR3: CAIRMRAGQNGYTF. The CDR3 nucleotides are TGTGCCATCAGGATGAGGGCAGGGCAGAATGGCTACACCTTC.

In its sample, this clonotype was seen many times. This sequence joins TRBV9 and TRBJ1-1; D perhaps matches TRBD1 (5 bases). Germline CDR1 reads SGDLS; CDR2 reads YYNGEE. Trimming pared 3 bases from V and 1 base from J, leaving 13 bases between. The CDR3 loop spans 15 amino acids. CDR3 sequence: CASSARGHGNTEAFF. As DNA, the CDR3 is TGTGCCAGCAGCGCTCGTGGACACGGGAACACTGAAGCTTTCTTT.

The chain joins TRBV18 to TRBJ1-6; TRBD1 might be the D (5 bases). The CDR3 sequence is 15 residues long. Trimming removed 3 bases from V and 5 bases from J, with 11 bases in between. Per germline, CDR1 KGHSH and CDR2 LQKENI. CDR3 DNA: TGTGCCAGCTCACCCAGGGTGTTGGATAATTCACCCCTCCACTTT. It yields the protein CASSPRVLDNSPLHF.

This clonotype was counted at least ten times. The rearrangement joins TRBV2 to TRBJ2-5, with D uncertain. V was pared by 4 bases and J by 4 bases, with 13 bases between. This CDR3 has 14 residues. The germline gives CDR1 SNHLY, CDR2 FYNNEI. This CDR3 is CASSVRATRETQYF. The CDR3 bases are TGTGCCAGCAGTGTTCGGGCCACCAGAGAGACCCAGTACTTC.

This clonotype was detected many times. The chain links TRBV27 to TRBJ1-2; TRBD1 is a possible D gene (6 bases). This CDR3 is 16 amino acids long. CDR1 is MNHEY and CDR2 is SMNVEV in the germline V gene (reference sequence). The V and J ends lost 3 bases and 6 bases respectively, with 20 bases between them. CDR3 loop: CASSFRGHRSPNGYTF. The CDR3 nucleotides read TGTGCCAGCAGTTTCAGGGGTCACCGCAGCCCCAATGGCTACACCTTC.

The table lists this clonotype with many counts. The rearrangement uses TRBV12-3 or TRBV12-4 and TRBJ2-7; 8 bases agree with TRBD2. J gave up 6 bases and V 2 bases, and 6 bases lay outside the gene matches. CDR3 length equals 14 residues. Here the CDR3 DNA reads TGTGCCAGCAGTTTAAGTAGCGGGGTTTTCGAGCAGTACTTC. It encodes CASSLSSGVFEQYF.

This clonotype was observed at least ten times. The CDR3 is CASSYHGQGTEAFF. The CDR3 region has the DNA TGTGCCAGCAGTTACCACGGACAGGGTACTGAAGCTTTCTTT. The V and J genes are TRBV6-5 and TRBJ1-1; 8 bases align to TRBD1. V was pared by 2 bases and J by 5 bases, with 4 bases of the junction left unmatched. Germline-derived CDR1 and CDR2 are MNHEY and SVGAGI. CDR3 size: 14 residues.

The chain is built from TRBV6-5 and TRBJ1-1; D is ambiguous. This CDR3 is 14 amino acids long. V gave up 0 bases and J gave up 9 bases, with 14 bases separating them. Germline CDR1 is MNHEY and CDR2 is SVGAGI. The CDR3 region is CASSYSSAGGQAFF. CDR3 coding DNA: TGTGCCAGCAGTTACTCGAGTGCTGGCGGACAAGCTTTCTTT.

This clonotype was counted ten times or more. The CDR3 spells CASSKGSRGPGSPLHF. CDR3 bases: TGTGCCAGCAGCAAAGGGTCGAGGGGGCCCGGTTCACCCCTCCACTTT. The rearrangement uses TRBV21-1 and TRBJ1-6; the DNA was not used to check the table's D call, TRBD1. TRBV21-1 is a recognized pseudogene. The CDR3 is made up of 16 amino acids.

The table lists this clonotype with many counts. This chain uses TRBV7-8 with TRBJ1-5, with D possibly being TRBD1 (5 bases). In germline, CDR1 is SGHVS, CDR2 FQNEAQ. This CDR3 has 16 residues. V was cut by 5 bases and J by 2 bases, with 16 bases left in between. This CDR3 is CASSAVRGTRNQPQHF. The CDR3 coding sequence is TGTGCCAGCAGCGCGGTTAGGGGTACTCGCAATCAGCCCCAGCATTTT.

This clonotype was recorded a few times. This may stem from a read error, because a much larger clone lies one nucleotide away. The chain has TRBV7-2 and TRBJ2-7; TRBD2 matches 8 bases. V lost 1 base to trimming and J lost 5 bases; unmatched junction nucleotides: 16. Germline V CDR1 and CDR2: SGHTA, FQGNSA. The CDR3 is 18 amino acids. The CDR3 loop is CASSLDLGPGGPADEQYF. Here the CDR3 DNA reads TGTGCCAGCAGCTTAGATTTGGGGCCGGGGGGGCCCGCCGACGAGCAGTACTTC.

This clonotype was observed many times. This chain uses TRBV20-1 with TRBJ1-1; D unclear. The CDR3 totals 12 residues. The V end was cut by 3 bases, the J end by 5 bases, with 10 bases between. Germline V gene data show CDR1 as DFQATT and CDR2 as SNEGSKA (reference sequence). The DNA for the CDR3 is TGCAGTGCTAGCAGACTAGCGACTGAAGCTTTCTTT. Protein: CSASRLATEAFF.

This clonotype was seen at least ten times. Since the CDR3 does not end with the conserved phenylalanine or tryptophan, this likely comes from a read error. The V and J genes are TRBV3-1 and TRBJ2-5; TRBD1 or TRBD2 may be the D gene (5 bases each). Germline V CDR1 and CDR2: LGHDT, YNNKEL (reference sequence). Between the trimmed V and J ends, which lost 5 bases and 5 bases, there was a span of 15 bases. This CDR3 contains 14 residues. CDR3 in amino acids: CASSAGTVIETQYL. The CDR3 DNA reads TGTGCCAGCAGCGCCGGGACCGTCATCGAGACCCAGTACTTA.

Points on this clonotype: One base away lies a much larger clone, so this may be a sequencing read error. This chain connects TRBV12-3 or TRBV12-4 to TRBJ1-1; 8 positions agree with TRBD1. The V gene end was trimmed by 5 bases and the J gene end by 2 bases; junction bases not matched to a gene: 4. CDR3 length: 14 amino acids. As DNA, the CDR3 is TGTGCCAGCAGTCCGACAGGGGTTAACACTGAAGCTTTCTTT. Translation gives CASSPTGVNTEAFF.

V gene TRBV20-1 combines with J gene TRBJ2-2; maybe TRBD2 (5 bases). Germline V lookup: CDR1 DFQATT, CDR2 SNEGSKA (reference sequence). There are 14 residues in the CDR3. The CDR3, as DNA: TGCAGGGCTGGAGGTCCCGAGCAGACCGGGGAGCTGTTTTTT. The encoded protein is CRAGGPEQTGELFF.

This clonotype was observed a few times. The chain combines TRBV19 with TRBJ1-5, with no clear D. The V end lost 2 bases, the J end lost 4 bases, and 6 bases lay between the germline ends. Germline assignment: CDR1 LNHDA and CDR2 SQIVND (reference sequence). The CDR3 runs 13 residues. The CDR3 loop reads CASSIQTNQPQHF. CDR3 nucleotides: TGTGCCAGTAGTATACAGACAAATCAGCCCCAGCATTTT.

The V gene is TRBV6-6, the J gene TRBJ1-5; D is ambiguous. V lost 0 bases and J lost 8, with 8 bases in between. Germline assignment: CDR1 MNHNY and CDR2 SVGAGI (reference sequence). This CDR3 has 13 residues. CDR3 loop: CASSYSLDEPQHF. The CDR3 DNA follows: TGTGCCAGCAGTTACTCCCTGGACGAGCCCCAGCATTTT.

This clonotype was found many times. The rearrangement links TRBV12-3 or TRBV12-4 to TRBJ1-5; possibly TRBD1 for D (5 bases). V was trimmed by 5 bases and J by 3 bases, leaving 17 bases between them. This CDR3 has 16 amino acids. DNA of the CDR3: TGTGCCAGCAGTCCCGGTGGGGCGGACGACAATCAGCCCCAGCATTTT. Its protein is CASSPGGADDNQPQHF.

This clonotype was detected many times. The CDR3 is CASSKARGYTF. As DNA, the CDR3 is TGTGCCAGCAGTAAAGCGCGGGGCTACACCTTC. J is TRBJ1-2 and V is TRBV6-2 or TRBV6-3, with D uncertain. Germline lookup yields CDR1 MNHEY and CDR2 SVGEGT. The ends were cut back, 5 bases at V and 8 bases at J, with 9 bases in the middle. There are 11 residues in the CDR3.

This clonotype appeared many times. The chain links TRBV7-2 to TRBJ1-5; D possibly corresponds to TRBD1 (6 bases). The germline CDR1 and CDR2 sequences are SGHTA and FQGNSA. V lost 4 bases to trimming and J lost 6 bases, with 16 bases between them. The CDR3 is 15 residues long. The CDR3: CASSSGTREGQPQHF. The CDR3 nucleotides read TGTGCCAGCAGCTCCGGGACACGCGAAGGTCAGCCCCAGCATTTT.

The chain recombines TRBV5-5 with TRBJ1-6; D is possibly TRBD1 (5 bases). Between the trimmed V and J ends, which lost 3 bases and 10 bases, there was a span of 14 bases. The CDR3 is 14 residues long. Germline V gene lookup returns CDR1 SGHKS and CDR2 YYEKEE (reference sequence). The DNA of the CDR3 is TGTGCCAGCAGCTCGAGGGTTGGGGGATCACCCCTCCACTTT. Protein: CASSSRVGGSPLHF.